This T cell receptor (beta chain) appears in the sequencing data of a study of neoadjuvant nivolumab and ipilimumab in lung cancer. Produced via immunoSEQ multiplex PCR; TCRdb's table is partial and in-frame only. This table has over 3,000 clones, roughly 88% appearing once. Per germline, CDR1 SGHDN and CDR2 FVKESK. CDR3 length: 14 residues. The V end lost 0 bases, the J end lost 5 bases, and 8 bases lay between the germline ends. This clone was seen once. The sequence was obtained from an adult with non-small cell lung cancer. Sample: tumor tissue, taken after neoadjuvant nivolumab, alone or with ipilimumab, at or shortly before surgery. V usage is TRBV14 and J usage is TRBJ2-1; D remains unclear. This CDR3 reads CASSQDLGDNEQFF. As DNA, the CDR3 is TGTGCCAGCAGCCAAGATCTTGGAGACAATGAGCAGTTCTTC. Combining the CDR3 with reference TRBV14 and TRBJ2-1 gives the whole variable domain EAGVTQFPSHSVIEKGQTVTLRCDPISGHDNLYWYRRVMGKEIKFLLHFVKESKQDESGMPNNRFLAERTGGTYSTLKVQPAELEDSGVYFCASSQDLGDNEQFFGPGTRLTVL.